Shown below are 29 T cell receptor beta chains from a single sample sequenced in a study of blood T cell repertoires in COVID-19. The method was immunoSEQ multiplex PCR; TCRdb's version includes in-frame clones alone and lacks a portion of them. The sample shows 250,000 or so clones, about nine tenths of them seen only once. Sequenced material: PBMCs or T cells enriched from blood (not recorded which). The receptors shown here come from a woman aged 30 to 39 with acute COVID-19.

This chain uses TRBV9 with TRBJ1-5; TRBD1 is a possible D gene (5 bases). Per the germline V gene, CDR1 is SGDLS and CDR2 is YYNGEE. V was trimmed by 0 bases and J by 2 bases, leaving 12 bases between them. The CDR3 length is 16 residues. The CDR3 here is CASSVVPRDGNQPQHF. DNA of the CDR3: TGTGCCAGCAGCGTAGTGCCCAGGGATGGCAATCAGCCCCAGCATTTT.

This chain connects TRBV27 to TRBJ1-2; TRBD1 matches 8 bases. J gave up 1 base and V 2 bases, and 9 bases lay outside the gene matches. Germline loops: CDR1 MNHEY, CDR2 SMNVEV (reference sequence). The CDR3 has 17 residues. The CDR3 DNA is TGTGCCAGCAGTTTAAAGAGGGGGGACAGGAGTAACTATGGCTACACCTTC. Protein: CASSLKRGDRSNYGYTF.

J is TRBJ2-7 and V is TRBV4-3, with TRBD2 as a possible D gene (6 bases). Germline V gene data show CDR1 as LGHNA and CDR2 as YSLEER. Trimming removed 0 bases at V and 6 bases at J, with 12 bases between. The CDR3 covers 14 residues. In DNA, the CDR3 is TGCGCCAGCAGCCAAGAAAGGTCAGCGGGCGAGCAGTACTTC. It is translated as CASSQERSAGEQYF.

This clone was found once. This sequence joins TRBV7-9 and TRBJ1-4; TRBD1 agrees at 7 bases. The CDR3 runs 13 residues. Germline V gene data show CDR1 as SEHNR and CDR2 as FQNEAQ (reference sequence). The V and J ends lost 7 bases and 6 bases, in that order; junction bases with no gene match: 5. CDR3 amino acids: CASTQGGYEKLFF. The DNA for the CDR3 is TGTGCCAGCACCCAGGGGGGATATGAAAAACTGTTTTTT.

The chain carries TRBV27 and TRBJ2-7, with TRBD1 identical over 11 bases. Trimming took 2 bases from V and 7 from J; bases not matched to a gene: 7. The CDR3 is 15 residues long. Per germline, CDR1 MNHEY and CDR2 SMNVEV (reference sequence). The CDR3 region is CASSLGQGAPREQYF. The CDR3 DNA reads as TGTGCCAGCAGTTTAGGACAGGGGGCGCCGAGGGAGCAGTACTTC.

This sequence joins TRBV20-1 and TRBJ2-1; TRBD2 might be the D (6 bases). Germline lookup yields CDR1 DFQATT and CDR2 SNEGSKA (reference sequence). This CDR3 is 14 amino acids long. Trimming stripped 3 bases from V and 0 bases from J, with 9 bases between. CDR3: CSASKAGSYNEQFF. The CDR3 nucleotides read TGCAGTGCTAGTAAAGCGGGCTCCTACAATGAGCAGTTCTTC.

The V and J genes are TRBV3-1 (or the pseudogene TRBV3-2) and TRBJ2-1, with a possible D match to TRBD2 (6 bases). The germline V and J ends were trimmed by 5 bases and 4 bases, with 15 bases remaining between them. CDR3 length equals 15 residues. The germline V gene encodes CDR1 LGHDT and CDR2 YNNKEL (reference sequence). CDR3 protein: CASSTPYGGYNEQFF. The DNA of the CDR3 is TGTGCCAGCAGCACACCTTACGGGGGTTACAATGAGCAGTTCTTC.

In this sample, this clone turned up many times. The chain recombines TRBV10-1 with TRBJ1-5, with 10 bases aligning to TRBD1. The trim removed 7 bases at V and 5 bases at J, leaving 8 bases unmatched. This CDR3 is 15 amino acids long. Per germline, CDR1 WNHNN and CDR2 SYGVQD (reference sequence). The CDR3: CASNHRDRGHQPQHF. CDR3 nucleotide sequence: TGCGCCAGCAACCACCGGGACAGGGGACATCAGCCCCAGCATTTT.

This chain connects TRBV19 to TRBJ2-7; 7 nucleotides align to TRBD2. V was clipped by 2 bases and J by 0 bases; unmatched bases: 4. The CDR3 runs 15 residues. CDR1 and CDR2 from the germline V gene are LNHDA and SQIVND (reference sequence). As DNA, the CDR3 is TGTGCCAGTAGTATACGCGGGACTACCTCCTACGAGCAGTACTTC. Its protein product is CASSIRGTTSYEQYF. Looking up the rest from reference TRBV19 and TRBJ2-7 gives the full variable domain: DGGITQSPKYLFRKEGQNVTLSCEQNLNHDAMYWYRQDPGQGLRLIYYSQIVNDFQKGDIAEGYSVSREKKESFPLTVTSAQKNPTAFYLCASSIRGTTSYEQYFGPGTRLTVT.

This chain links TRBV27 with TRBJ2-7, with TRBD1 matching over 8 bases. Germline-derived CDR1 and CDR2 are MNHEY and SMNVEV (reference sequence). This CDR3 is 15 amino acids long. With 3 bases clipped from V and 7 bases from J, the junction kept 11 bases outside the gene matches. The CDR3: CASSLNPDREWEQYF. The CDR3 DNA sequence: TGTGCCAGCAGTTTGAACCCGGACAGGGAATGGGAGCAGTACTTC.

In the case of this clone: It is unclear where the CDR3 begins or ends on the DNA, so no DNA is shown, and the CDR3 is as TCRdb lists it. The chain carries TRBV19 and TRBJ2-1; the tabulated D call, TRBD2, remains unverified against the DNA. The CDR3 is 15 residues long, ends included. Germline V CDR1 and CDR2: LNHDA, SQIVND (reference sequence). Here the CDR3 reads CASSVFWSSYNEQFF.

V and J are TRBV4-2 and TRBJ2-7; D is uncertain. Germline V gene sequence: CDR1 LGHNA, CDR2 YNFKEQ. V gave up 0 bases and J gave up 0 bases, with 9 bases separating them. This CDR3 comprises 15 residues. CDR3 in amino acids: CASSQENGLSYEQYF. In DNA form, the CDR3 reads TGTGCCAGCAGCCAAGAAAATGGGCTCTCCTACGAGCAGTACTTC.

This rearrangement joins TRBV6-4 to TRBJ2-1, with D possibly TRBD2 on 5 matching bases. The germline CDR1 and CDR2 sequences are MRHNA and SNTAGT. The CDR3 loop spans 15 amino acids. The ends were cut back, 6 bases at V and 0 bases at J, with 12 bases in the middle. CDR3 protein: CASSPGESSYNEQFF. In DNA, the CDR3 is TGTGCCAGCAGCCCTGGGGAGAGCTCCTACAATGAGCAGTTCTTC.

The CDR3 coding sequence is TGTGCCAGCAGCTTTTTCGGAGGCGAGCAGTACTTC. Its translation is CASSFFGGEQYF. This chain links TRBV5-6 with TRBJ2-7; perhaps TRBD2 as D (5 bases). The germline V gene has CDR1 SGHDT and CDR2 YYEEEE. V lost 2 bases and J 6 bases, leaving 9 bases between the germline ends. The CDR3 loop spans 12 amino acids. Complete variable domain (other parts from reference TRBV5-6 and TRBJ2-7): DAGVTQSPTHLIKTRGQQVTLRCSPKSGHDTVSWYQQALGQGPQFIFQYYEEEERQRGNFPDRFSGHQFPNYSSELNVNALLLGDSALYLCASSFFGGEQYFGPGTRLTVT.

The gene calls are TRBV19 and TRBJ1-5; a possible D gene is TRBD1 (6 bases). Germline values: CDR1 LNHDA, CDR2 SQIVND (reference sequence). The V and J ends lost 3 bases and 12 bases respectively, with 15 bases between them. The CDR3 is 13 residues long. In DNA, the CDR3 is TGTGCCAGTAGTATGGGTATGGCAGGGGACCAGCATTTT. The encoded protein is CASSMGMAGDQHF.

The count of this clone is one. The chain joins TRBV28 to TRBJ2-7; D not certain. Looked up from germline, CDR1 is MDHEN and CDR2 is SYDVKM. The V end was cut by 3 bases, the J end by 3 bases, with 6 bases between. CDR3 length: 12 residues. CDR3 in amino acids: CASSFQDYEQYF. The CDR3 DNA follows: TGTGCCAGCAGTTTCCAGGACTACGAGCAGTACTTC.

The chain is built from TRBV4-1 and TRBJ1-2, with a weak D call TRBD1 (5 bases). Germline V gene data show CDR1 as MGHRA and CDR2 as YSYEKL. Trimming took 2 bases from V and 1 from J, leaving 11 bases between them. This CDR3 has 15 residues. CDR3 sequence: CASSQPGRDNYGYTF. The CDR3 bases are TGCGCCAGCAGCCAACCTGGCAGGGATAACTATGGCTACACCTTC.

This chain connects TRBV4-1 to TRBJ2-2; D is undetermined. The CDR3 covers 14 residues. CDR1 and CDR2 from the germline V gene are MGHRA and YSYEKL. Trimming pared 0 bases from V and 3 bases from J, leaving 5 bases between. CDR3 nucleotide sequence: TGCGCCAGCAGCCAAGAGCGGTACACCGGGGAGCTGTTTTTT. This gives the protein CASSQERYTGELFF.

In DNA, the CDR3 is TGTGCCAGCAGTACCCGGGACAGGACCATCTTTGGCTACACCTTC. It encodes CASSTRDRTIFGYTF. The chain joins TRBV28 to TRBJ1-2, with 8 bases identical to TRBD1. The CDR3 loop spans 15 amino acids. Germline-derived CDR1 and CDR2 are MDHEN and SYDVKM. V dropped 5 bases and J dropped 7; count of bases not matched to a gene: 12.

This clone appeared a few times. This chain uses TRBV29-1 with TRBJ2-7; 7 bases map to TRBD1. Trimming took 0 bases from V and 12 from J; bases not matched to a gene: 5. The CDR3 is made up of 11 amino acids. Germline CDR1 reads SQVTM; CDR2 reads ANQGSEA. Written as DNA, the CDR3 is TGCAGCGTTGAAGATAGGGGGCAATGGTACTTC. Protein product: CSVEDRGQWYF.

The V and J genes are TRBV11-3 and TRBJ2-2; D gene uncertain. The V and J ends lost 5 bases and 6 bases respectively, with 7 bases between them. CDR1 SGHNT and CDR2 YENEEA come from the germline V gene. There are 12 residues in the CDR3. The CDR3 loop reads CASSPDSGELFF. As DNA, the CDR3 is TGTGCCAGCAGCCCCGACTCCGGGGAGCTGTTTTTT.

This clone has more than one count but fewer than ten. The chain recombines TRBV7-9 with TRBJ2-5, with 9 bases identical to TRBD2. Germline V gene sequence: CDR1 SEHNR, CDR2 FQNEAQ (reference sequence). Trimming removed 3 bases from V and 5 bases from J; junction bases left unmatched: 13. This CDR3 is built from 17 residues. The CDR3 DNA follows: TGTGCCAGCAGCTTTCGGGTGGCGGCTAGCGGGGTGGAGACCCAGTACTTC. Amino acids: CASSFRVAASGVETQYF.

The genes are TRBV7-9 and TRBJ1-5; D is possibly TRBD1 (6 bases). Trimming shortened V by 1 base and J by 7 bases, and 17 bases separated the two germline ends. Germline values: CDR1 SEHNR, CDR2 FQNEAQ (reference sequence). The CDR3 consists of 16 residues. CDR3 nucleotides: TGTGCCAGCAGCTTAGGACCTCAGGGGAGGGGGCAGCCCCAGCATTTT. Its protein is CASSLGPQGRGQPQHF. Complete variable domain (other parts from reference TRBV7-9 and TRBJ1-5): DTGVSQNPRHKITKRGQNVTFRCDPISEHNRLYWYRQTLGQGPEFLTYFQNEAQLEKSRLLSDRFSAERPKGSFSTLEIQRTEQGDSAMYLCASSLGPQGRGQPQHFGDGTRLSIL.

The CDR3 sequence is CASSIQGDTEAFF. The CDR3 DNA reads as TGTGCCAGCAGTATACAGGGTGACACTGAAGCTTTCTTT. The rearrangement links TRBV3-1 (or the pseudogene TRBV3-2) to TRBJ1-1; tentative D call: TRBD1 (6 bases). The CDR3 extends over 13 amino acids. Germline V gives CDR1 LGHDT, CDR2 YNNKEL (reference sequence). V was trimmed by 6 bases and J by 3 bases, leaving 11 bases between them.

V usage is TRBV5-6 and J usage is TRBJ1-1, with no clear D. The CDR3 covers 13 residues. The ends were cut back, 2 bases at V and 3 bases at J, with 8 bases in the middle. The germline V gene has CDR1 SGHDT and CDR2 YYEEEE. CDR3 coding DNA: TGTGCCAGCAGCTTTATGGAGGACACTGAAGCTTTCTTT. This gives the protein CASSFMEDTEAFF.

The chain links TRBV27 to TRBJ1-1; D unclear. The V end was cut by 3 bases, the J end by 6 bases, with 11 bases between. Germline values: CDR1 MNHEY, CDR2 SMNVEV (reference sequence). The CDR3 has 13 amino acids. CDR3 sequence reads: CASSFGGWAEAFF. In DNA, the CDR3 is TGTGCCAGCAGTTTCGGAGGTTGGGCTGAAGCTTTCTTT.

The chain is built from TRBV7-3 and TRBJ2-1; 11 bases match TRBD2. Germline V gives CDR1 SGHTA, CDR2 FQGTGA. This CDR3 is built from 16 residues. V lost 4 bases, J lost 1 base, and 3 bases stayed unmatched. The CDR3 DNA reads TGTGCCAGCAGCTCCAGACTAGCGGGGTCCTACAATGAGCAGTTCTTC. Its protein is CASSSRLAGSYNEQFF. The variable domain in full, completed from reference TRBV7-3 and TRBJ2-1, reads GAGVSQTPSNKVTEKGKYVELRCDPISGHTALYWYRQSLGQGPEFLIYFQGTGAADDSGLPNDRFFAVRPEGSVSTLKIQRTERGDSAVYLCASSSRLAGSYNEQFFGPGTRLTVL.

This CDR3 reads CASSLRLLANQVDTQYF. DNA of the CDR3: TGTGCCAGCAGCTTGCGTCTCTTAGCGAACCAAGTAGATACGCAGTATTTT. The rearrangement uses TRBV5-4 and TRBJ2-3, with a tentative D call TRBD2 (5 bases). V was shortened by 1 base and J by 5 bases, with 20 bases between the two germline ends. This CDR3 has 17 amino acids. From germline, CDR1 is SGHNT and CDR2 YYREEE (reference sequence).

The rearrangement joins TRBV2 to TRBJ1-5; no clear D gene. The CDR3 is 15 residues long. Trimming took 3 bases from V and 4 from J, leaving 13 bases between them. Per germline, CDR1 SNHLY and CDR2 FYNNEI. The CDR3 bases are TGTGCCAGCAGTGAGAGTTTACAGCATAATCAGCCCCAGCATTTT. Its protein is CASSESLQHNQPQHF.